This T cell receptor beta chain was captured by sequencing in a study of T-cell memory formation after mild COVID-19. Whole-study context: Largely, TCR clusters stayed within a single donor.

Libraries for TCRalpha and TCRbeta carried sample barcodes and unique molecular identifiers via 5'RACE. TCRdb re-called the 5' RACE reads with MiXCR, one entry per CDR3 protein. The table shows more than 150,000 distinct CDR3 sequences, with roughly 18% occurring only once. The sample holds a few counts of this clonotype. From germline, CDR1 is MNHEY and CDR2 SVGAGI. The CDR3 runs to 16 residues. V lost 0 bases and J 4 bases, leaving 13 bases between the germline ends. The specimen sequenced was PBMCs or a T cell subset sorted from them (not recorded which). The genes are TRBV6-5 and TRBJ2-1; maybe TRBD2 (6 bases). This clonotype originated in a man aged 18 to 29 who had mild COVID-19 (a few samples of this study predate the infection). Cell type and time point are not known. The CDR3 reads CASSYSPTGGYNEQFF. CDR3 sequence (DNA): TGTGCCAGCAGTTACTCCCCGACCGGGGGTTACAATGAGCAGTTCTTC.